This note documents a single T cell receptor beta chain sequence. These data belong to a study of blood T cell repertoires in COVID-19. For the study at large: From the United States, Italy and Spain came samples of acute and convalescent COVID-19. PBMCs, B-cell-depleted T cells, or T cells provided the cDNA or gDNA that made up the material.

Methods used by the authors: Amplification of reference gene primers provided the estimated nucleated cell counts. The table came from immunoSEQ multiplex PCR; TCRdb's copy has only in-frame clones and leaves some out. V and J calls and clone size are those listed in that table; D and trimming were worked out from the DNA. The sample holds fewer than 350,000 clones, approximately 80% seen once. This CDR3 spans 15 amino acids. With V trimmed by 6 bases and J by 4 bases, 11 bases remained unmatched. CDR1 and CDR2 from the germline V gene are LGHNT and FRNRAP. The J gene is TRBJ1-1, the V gene TRBV12-5; 7 bases are shared with TRBD1. The TCR comes from a woman aged 60 to 75 with active or convalescent COVID-19. Input material: peripheral blood. The CDR3 loop reads CASGSYTGVATEAFF. For the CDR3, the DNA is TGTGCTAGTGGCTCATATACAGGGGTAGCCACTGAAGCTTTCTTT.